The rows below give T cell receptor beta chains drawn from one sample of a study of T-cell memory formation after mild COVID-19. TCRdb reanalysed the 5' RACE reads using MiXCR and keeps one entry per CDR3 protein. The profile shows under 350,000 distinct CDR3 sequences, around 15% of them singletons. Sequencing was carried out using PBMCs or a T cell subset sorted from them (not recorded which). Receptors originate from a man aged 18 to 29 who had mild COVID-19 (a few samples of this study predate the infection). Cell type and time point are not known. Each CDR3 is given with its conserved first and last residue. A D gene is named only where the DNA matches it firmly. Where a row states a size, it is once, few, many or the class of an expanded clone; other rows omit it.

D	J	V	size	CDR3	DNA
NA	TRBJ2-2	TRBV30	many	CAWRNGGGELFF	TGTGCCTGGAGGAACGGGGGTGGGGAGCTGTTTTTT
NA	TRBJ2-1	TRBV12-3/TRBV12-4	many	CASSQRAENEQFF	TGTGCCAGCAGTCAGCGGGCGGAAAATGAGCAGTTCTTC
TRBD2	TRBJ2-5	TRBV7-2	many	CASSAPGSGGVGTQYF	TGTGCCAGCAGCGCCCCGGGTAGCGGGGGGGTCGGGACCCAGTACTTC
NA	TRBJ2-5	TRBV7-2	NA	CASSLVRSNQETQYF	TGTGCCAGCAGCTTAGTGCGTAGCAACCAAGAGACCCAGTACTTC
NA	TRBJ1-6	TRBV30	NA	CAWSYGHYNSPLHF	TGTGCCTGGAGTTATGGACACTATAATTCACCCCTCCACTTT
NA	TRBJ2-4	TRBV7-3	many	CASSEDSLQAKNIQYF	TGTGCCAGCAGCGAAGACAGCCTACAAGCCAAAAACATTCAGTACTTC
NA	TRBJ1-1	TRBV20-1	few	CSAGTADRFEAFF	TGCAGTGCTGGTACGGCAGACCGATTCGAAGCTTTCTTT
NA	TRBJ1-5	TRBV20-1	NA	CSASTSRIYSNQPQHF	TGCAGTGCTAGTACCAGCAGGATCTATAGCAATCAGCCCCAGCATTTT
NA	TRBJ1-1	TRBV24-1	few	CATSDITNMNTEAFF	TGTGCCACCAGTGATATCACAAACATGAACACTGAAGCTTTCTTT
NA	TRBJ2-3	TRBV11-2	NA	CASTPNWGPTDTQYF	TGTGCCAGCACTCCTAATTGGGGGCCCACAGATACGCAGTATTTT
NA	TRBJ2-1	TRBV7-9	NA	CASSGLFGGQFF	TGTGCCAGCAGTGGTCTTTTTGGGGGCCAGTTCTTC
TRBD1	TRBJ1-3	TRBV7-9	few	CASSSYRGGNTIYF	TGTGCCAGCAGCTCGTACAGGGGAGGAAACACCATATATTTT
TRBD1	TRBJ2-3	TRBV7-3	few	CASSRTGGGGDTQYF	TGTGCCAGCAGTCGTACAGGGGGCGGTGGAGATACGCAGTATTTT
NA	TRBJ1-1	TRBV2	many	CASSEQRTVNTEAFF	TGTGCCAGCAGTGAACAAAGGACCGTAAACACTGAAGCTTTCTTT
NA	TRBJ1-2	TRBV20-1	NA	CSARDQGDGYTF	TGCAGTGCTAGAGATCAAGGGGATGGCTACACCTTC
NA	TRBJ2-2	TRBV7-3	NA	CASSNHNRATNTGELFF	TGTGCCAGCAGCAATCACAACAGGGCCACGAACACCGGGGAGCTGTTTTTT
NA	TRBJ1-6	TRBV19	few	CASSTGTASSYNSPLHF	TGTGCCAGTAGTACCGGGACGGCGAGCTCCTATAATTCACCCCTCCACTTT
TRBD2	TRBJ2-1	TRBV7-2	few	CASSLKGGSVEQFF	TGTGCCAGCAGCCTAAAGGGAGGGAGTGTAGAGCAGTTCTTC
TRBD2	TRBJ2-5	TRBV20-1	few	CSARKASGLWETQYF	TGCAGTGCTAGAAAGGCTAGCGGGCTGTGGGAGACCCAGTACTTC
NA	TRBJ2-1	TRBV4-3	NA	CASSQELVNEQFF	TGCGCCAGCAGCCAAGAACTAGTCAATGAGCAGTTCTTC
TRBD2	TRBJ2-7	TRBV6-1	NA	CATSSGGTYEQYF	TGTGCCACCTCTAGCGGGGGGACCTACGAGCAGTACTTC
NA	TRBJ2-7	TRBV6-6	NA	CASSYARKYEQYF	TGTGCCAGCAGTTACGCCAGAAAATACGAGCAGTACTTC
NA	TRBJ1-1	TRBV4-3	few	CASSLSGVGAFF	TGCGCCAGCAGCCTCTCCGGCGTCGGAGCTTTCTTT
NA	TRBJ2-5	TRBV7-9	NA	CASAGDQETQYF	TGTGCCAGCGCCGGGGATCAAGAGACCCAGTACTTC
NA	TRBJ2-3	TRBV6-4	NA	CASSVGQGADTQYF	TGTGCCAGCAGTGTTGGCCAGGGAGCAGATACGCAGTATTTT
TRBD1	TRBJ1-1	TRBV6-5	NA	CASSYPGTGNTEAFF	TGTGCCAGCAGTTACCCCGGGACAGGGAACACTGAAGCTTTCTTT
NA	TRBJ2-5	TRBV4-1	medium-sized	CASSHPGLRGGAFQETQYF	TGCGCCAGCAGCCACCCCGGGCTTAGGGGGGGGGCGTTCCAAGAGACCCAGTACTTC
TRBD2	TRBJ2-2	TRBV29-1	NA	CSVEKLAGSRRGELFF	TGCAGCGTTGAAAAGCTAGCGGGGTCTCGCAGGGGGGAGCTGTTTTTT